This T cell receptor beta chain was documented in a study of metastatic and nonmetastatic thyroid tumors. Study-wide results and caveats: Relative to benign nodules, malignant thyroid tumors were reportedly characterized by significantly elevated TCR beta diversity in blood and tumor.

TCRdb re-called clones from the PCR reads using MiXCR. The table has 21,000 or so clones, around 17% seen once. This clone appeared many times. Its target is unknown. Other DNA sequences in the sample encode the same CDR3. No treatment had been given to any patient before thyroid surgery. CDR1 and CDR2 (germline): SGHRS, YFSETQ. The CDR3 loop spans 14 amino acids. The V segment lost 5 bases and the J segment 2 bases; nucleotides outside the gene matches: 6. The sequenced sample was blood. The rearrangement joins TRBV5-1 to TRBJ2-5, with TRBD1 identical over 7 bases. The TCR was taken from a male donor with papillary thyroid cancer or a benign thyroid nodule (not recorded which). Some clones in this sample may be carry-over from other donors' samples. CDR3: CASRFRGRQETQYF. Written as DNA, the CDR3 is TGCGCCAGCAGGTTTAGGGGGCGGCAAGAGACCCAGTACTTC.